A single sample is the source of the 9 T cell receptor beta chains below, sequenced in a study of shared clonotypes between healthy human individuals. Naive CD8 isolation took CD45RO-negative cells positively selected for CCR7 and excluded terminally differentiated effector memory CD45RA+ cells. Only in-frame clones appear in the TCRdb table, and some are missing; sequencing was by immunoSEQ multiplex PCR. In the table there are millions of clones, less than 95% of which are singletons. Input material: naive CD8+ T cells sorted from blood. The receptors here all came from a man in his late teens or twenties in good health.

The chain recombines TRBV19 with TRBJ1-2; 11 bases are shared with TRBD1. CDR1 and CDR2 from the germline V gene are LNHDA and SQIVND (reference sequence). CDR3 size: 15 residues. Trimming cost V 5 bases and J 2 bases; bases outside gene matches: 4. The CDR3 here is CASSPWTGGNYGYTF. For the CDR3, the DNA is TGTGCCAGTAGTCCGTGGACAGGGGGCAACTATGGCTACACCTTC.

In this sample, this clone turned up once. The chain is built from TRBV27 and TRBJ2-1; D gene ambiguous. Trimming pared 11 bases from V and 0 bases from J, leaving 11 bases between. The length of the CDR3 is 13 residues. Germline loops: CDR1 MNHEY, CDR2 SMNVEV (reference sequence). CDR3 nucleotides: TGTGCCGCAGGTCTGGGCTCCTACAATGAGCAGTTCTTC. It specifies CAAGLGSYNEQFF.

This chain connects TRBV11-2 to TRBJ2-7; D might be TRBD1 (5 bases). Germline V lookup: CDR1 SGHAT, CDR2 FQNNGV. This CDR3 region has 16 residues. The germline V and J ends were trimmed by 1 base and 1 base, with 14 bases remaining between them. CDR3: CASSLGGDSPSYEQYF. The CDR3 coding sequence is TGTGCCAGCAGCTTAGGAGGAGACAGCCCATCCTACGAGCAGTACTTC.

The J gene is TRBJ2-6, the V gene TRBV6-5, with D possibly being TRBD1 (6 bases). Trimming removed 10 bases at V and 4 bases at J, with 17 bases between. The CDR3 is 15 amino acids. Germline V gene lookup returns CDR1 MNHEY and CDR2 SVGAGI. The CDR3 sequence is CAILLGALGANVLTF. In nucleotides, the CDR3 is TGTGCCATTCTCCTGGGGGCTCTCGGGGCCAACGTCCTGACTTTC.

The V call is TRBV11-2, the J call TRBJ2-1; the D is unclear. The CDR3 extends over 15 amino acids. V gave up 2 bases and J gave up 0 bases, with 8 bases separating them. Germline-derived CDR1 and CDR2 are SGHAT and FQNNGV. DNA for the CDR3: TGTGCCAGCAGCTTATGGTCAGGCTCCTACAATGAGCAGTTCTTC. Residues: CASSLWSGSYNEQFF. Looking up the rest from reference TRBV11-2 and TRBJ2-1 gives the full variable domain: EAGVAQSPRYKIIEKRQSVAFWCNPISGHATLYWYQQILGQGPKLLIQFQNNGVVDDSQLPKDRFSAERLKGVDSTLKIQPAKLEDSAVYLCASSLWSGSYNEQFFGPGTRLTVL.

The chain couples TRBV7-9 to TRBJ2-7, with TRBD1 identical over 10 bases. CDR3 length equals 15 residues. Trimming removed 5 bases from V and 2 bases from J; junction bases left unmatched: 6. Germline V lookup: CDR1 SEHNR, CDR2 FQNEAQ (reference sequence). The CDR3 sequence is CASSPPGQGTYEQYF. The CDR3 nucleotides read TGTGCCAGCAGCCCGCCGGGACAGGGGACCTACGAGCAGTACTTC.

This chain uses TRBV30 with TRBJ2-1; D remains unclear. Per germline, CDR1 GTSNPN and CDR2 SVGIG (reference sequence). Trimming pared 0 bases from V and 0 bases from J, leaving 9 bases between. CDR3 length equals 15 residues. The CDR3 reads CAWSVLANSYNEQFF. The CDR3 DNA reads TGTGCCTGGAGTGTACTTGCTAACTCCTACAATGAGCAGTTCTTC.

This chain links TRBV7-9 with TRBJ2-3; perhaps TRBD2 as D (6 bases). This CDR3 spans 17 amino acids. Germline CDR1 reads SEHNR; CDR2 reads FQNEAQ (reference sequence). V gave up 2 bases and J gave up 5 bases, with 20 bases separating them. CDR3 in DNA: TGTGCCAGCAGCTTAACCCCTCTGTCAGCGGAGGGAGATACGCAGTATTTT. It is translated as CASSLTPLSAEGDTQYF. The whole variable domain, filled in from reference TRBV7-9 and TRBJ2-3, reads DTGVSQNPRHKITKRGQNVTFRCDPISEHNRLYWYRQTLGQGPEFLTYFQNEAQLEKSRLLSDRFSAERPKGSFSTLEIQRTEQGDSAMYLCASSLTPLSAEGDTQYFGPGTRLTVL.

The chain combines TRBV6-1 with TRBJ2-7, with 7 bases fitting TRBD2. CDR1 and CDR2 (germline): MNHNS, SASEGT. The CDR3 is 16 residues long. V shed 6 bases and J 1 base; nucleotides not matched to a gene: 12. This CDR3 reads CASREMSAGESYEQYF. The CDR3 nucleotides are TGTGCCAGCAGGGAAATGTCTGCGGGGGAGTCCTACGAGCAGTACTTC.